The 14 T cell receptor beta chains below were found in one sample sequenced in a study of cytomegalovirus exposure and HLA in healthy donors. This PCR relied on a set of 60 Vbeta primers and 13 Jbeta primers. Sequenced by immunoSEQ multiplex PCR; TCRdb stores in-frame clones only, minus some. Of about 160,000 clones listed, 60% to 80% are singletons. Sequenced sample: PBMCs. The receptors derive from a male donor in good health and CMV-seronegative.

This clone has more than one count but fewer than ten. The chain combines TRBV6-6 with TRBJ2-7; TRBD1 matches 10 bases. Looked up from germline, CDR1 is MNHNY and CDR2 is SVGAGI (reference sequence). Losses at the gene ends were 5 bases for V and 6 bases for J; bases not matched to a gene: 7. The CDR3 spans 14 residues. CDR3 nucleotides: TGTGCCAGCAGTACCCGGACAGGGGGAAGCGAGCAGTACTTC. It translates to CASSTRTGGSEQYF.

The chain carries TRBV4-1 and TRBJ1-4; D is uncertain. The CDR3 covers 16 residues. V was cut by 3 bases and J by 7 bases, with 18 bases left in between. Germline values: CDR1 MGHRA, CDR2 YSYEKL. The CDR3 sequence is CASSQRNQQLSEKLFF. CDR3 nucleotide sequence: TGCGCCAGCAGCCAGAGGAATCAGCAGTTAAGTGAAAAACTGTTTTTT.

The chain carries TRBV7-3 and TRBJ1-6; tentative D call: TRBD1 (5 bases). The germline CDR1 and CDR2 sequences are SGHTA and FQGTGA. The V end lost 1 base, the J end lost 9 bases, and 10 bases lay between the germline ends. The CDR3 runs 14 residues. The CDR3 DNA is TGTGCCAGCAGCTTAAGACAGTCTGGTTCACCCCTCCACTTT. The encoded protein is CASSLRQSGSPLHF.

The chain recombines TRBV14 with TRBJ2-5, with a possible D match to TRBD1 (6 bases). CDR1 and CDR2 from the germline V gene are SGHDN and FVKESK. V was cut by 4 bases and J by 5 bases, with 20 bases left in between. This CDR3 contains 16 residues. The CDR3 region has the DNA TGTGCCAGCAGCCCTTGGGGCAGGGGAGAACGGGAGACCCAGTACTTC. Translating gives CASSPWGRGERETQYF. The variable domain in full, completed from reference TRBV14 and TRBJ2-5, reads EAGVTQFPSHSVIEKGQTVTLRCDPISGHDNLYWYRRVMGKEIKFLLHFVKESKQDESGMPNNRFLAERTGGTYSTLKVQPAELEDSGVYFCASSPWGRGERETQYFGPGTRLLVL.

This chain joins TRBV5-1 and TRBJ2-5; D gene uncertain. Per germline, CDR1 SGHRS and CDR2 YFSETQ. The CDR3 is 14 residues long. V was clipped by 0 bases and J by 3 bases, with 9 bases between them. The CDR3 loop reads CASSLGYGEETQYF. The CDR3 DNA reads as TGCGCCAGCAGCTTGGGGTACGGAGAAGAGACCCAGTACTTC. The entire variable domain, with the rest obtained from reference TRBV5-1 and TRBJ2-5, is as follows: KAGVTQTPRYLIKTRGQQVTLSCSPISGHRSVSWYQQTPGQGLQFLFEYFSETQRNKGNFPGRFSGRQFSNSRSEMNVSTLELGDSALYLCASSLGYGEETQYFGPGTRLLVL.

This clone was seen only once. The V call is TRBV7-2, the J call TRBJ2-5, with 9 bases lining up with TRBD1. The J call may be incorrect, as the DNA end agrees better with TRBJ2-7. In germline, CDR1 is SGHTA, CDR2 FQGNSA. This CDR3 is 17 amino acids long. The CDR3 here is CASSLDLDRGHSYEQYF. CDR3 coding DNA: TGTGCCAGCAGCTTAGATCTGGACAGGGGCCACTCCTACGAGCAGTACTTC.

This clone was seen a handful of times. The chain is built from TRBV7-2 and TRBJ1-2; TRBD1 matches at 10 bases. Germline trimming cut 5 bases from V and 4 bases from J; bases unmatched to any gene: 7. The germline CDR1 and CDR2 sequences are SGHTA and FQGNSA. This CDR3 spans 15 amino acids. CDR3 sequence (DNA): TGTGCCAGCAGCGGAAGGGACAGGGGTGTCTATGGCTACACCTTC. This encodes CASSGRDRGVYGYTF.

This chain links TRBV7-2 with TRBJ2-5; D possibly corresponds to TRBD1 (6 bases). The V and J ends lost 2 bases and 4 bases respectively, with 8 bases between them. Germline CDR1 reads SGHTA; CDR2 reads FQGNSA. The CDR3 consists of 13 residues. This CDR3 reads CASSLNRVETQYF. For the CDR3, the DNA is TGTGCCAGCAGCTTAAACAGGGTAGAGACCCAGTACTTC. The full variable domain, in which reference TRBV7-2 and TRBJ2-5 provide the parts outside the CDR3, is GAGVSQSPSNKVTEKGKDVELRCDPISGHTALYWYRQSLGQGLEFLIYFQGNSAPDKSGLPSDRFSAERTGGSVSTLTIQRTQQEDSAVYLCASSLNRVETQYFGPGTRLLVL.

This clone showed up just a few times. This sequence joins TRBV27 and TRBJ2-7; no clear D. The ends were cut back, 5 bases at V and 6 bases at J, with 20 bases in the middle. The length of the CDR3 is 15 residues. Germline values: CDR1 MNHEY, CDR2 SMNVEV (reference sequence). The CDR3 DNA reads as TGTGCCAGCAGTAACTCCCAAGTGTCCGGGTCCGAGCAGTACTTC. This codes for CASSNSQVSGSEQYF.

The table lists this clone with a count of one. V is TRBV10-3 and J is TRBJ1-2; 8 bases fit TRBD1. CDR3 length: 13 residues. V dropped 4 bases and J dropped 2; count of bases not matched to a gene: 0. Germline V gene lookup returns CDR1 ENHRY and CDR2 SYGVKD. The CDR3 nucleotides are TGTGCCATCAGTGGGACAGGGAACTATGGCTACACCTTC. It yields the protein CAISGTGNYGYTF.

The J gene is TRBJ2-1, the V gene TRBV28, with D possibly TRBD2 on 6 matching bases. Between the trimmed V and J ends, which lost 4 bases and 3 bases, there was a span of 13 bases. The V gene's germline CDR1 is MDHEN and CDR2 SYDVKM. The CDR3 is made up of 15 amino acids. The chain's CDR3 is CASSYSGGLYNEQFF. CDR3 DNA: TGTGCCAGCAGTTATAGCGGAGGTCTCTACAATGAGCAGTTCTTC.

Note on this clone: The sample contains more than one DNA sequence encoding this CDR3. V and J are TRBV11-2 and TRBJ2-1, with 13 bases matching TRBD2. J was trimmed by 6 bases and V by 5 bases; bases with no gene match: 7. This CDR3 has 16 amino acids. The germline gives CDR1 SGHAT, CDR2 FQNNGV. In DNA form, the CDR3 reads TGTGCCAGCAGCCTCGGACTAGCGGGAGTTGCCAATGAGCAGTTCTTC. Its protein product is CASSLGLAGVANEQFF.

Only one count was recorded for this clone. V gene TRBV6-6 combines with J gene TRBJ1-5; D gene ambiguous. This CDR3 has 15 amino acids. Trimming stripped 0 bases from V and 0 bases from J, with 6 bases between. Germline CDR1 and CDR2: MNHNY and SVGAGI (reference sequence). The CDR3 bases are TGTGCCAGCAGTTACTCCCAGAATAGCAATCAGCCCCAGCATTTT. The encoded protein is CASSYSQNSNQPQHF.

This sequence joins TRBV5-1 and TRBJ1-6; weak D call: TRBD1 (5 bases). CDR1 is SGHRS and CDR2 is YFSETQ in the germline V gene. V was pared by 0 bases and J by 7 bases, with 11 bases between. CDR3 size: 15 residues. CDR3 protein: CASSLEVRANSPLHF. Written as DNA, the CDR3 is TGCGCCAGCAGCTTGGAGGTCAGGGCGAATTCACCCCTCCACTTT.